These T cell receptor beta chains were read from a single sample in a study of T cell responses to AZD1222 COVID-19 vaccine. This table comes from immunoSEQ multiplex PCR, and its TCRdb copy is limited to in-frame clones, with some not included. This table holds about 150,000 clones, around 90% found once. The sample consisted of peripheral blood, taken on day 0 of AZD1222 vaccination. The receptors shown here come from an adult in good health. Both conserved end residues are part of each CDR3. Fields, in order: clone size, D gene, V gene, J gene, CDR3 DNA, CDR3 protein. A D gene is named only where the DNA matches it firmly. Only some rows state a clone size, as once, few, many or a class for expanded clones.

NA,NA,TRBV6-1,TRBJ1-6,TGTGCCAGCAGTGAACTTAGAGGGAATTCACCCCTCCACTTT,CASSELRGNSPLHF
NA,NA,TRBV27,TRBJ1-2,TGTGCCAGCAGTTTGACTCTCACCCGACCCTATGGCTACACCTTC,CASSLTLTRPYGYTF
NA,NA,TRBV2,TRBJ2-3,TGTGCTAGCAAGGGGGGACTACCCAGCACAGATACGCAGTATTTT,CASKGGLPSTDTQYF
NA,NA,TRBV6-5,TRBJ1-6,TGTGCCAGCAGTTACTCGGGGTCAGATAATTCACCCCTCCACTTT,CASSYSGSDNSPLHF
NA,NA,TRBV10-3,TRBJ1-2,TGTGCCATCAGTGAGGGATTCGACATCATCTATGGCTACACCTTC,CAISEGFDIIYGYTF
NA,NA,TRBV6-5,TRBJ2-7,TGTGCCAGCAGCGGGTTCACCTACGAGCAGTACTTC,CASSGFTYEQYF
NA,TRBD1,TRBV4-1,TRBJ1-5,TGCGCCAGCAGCCTAGAGAACAGGGGATTGAATCAGCCCCAGCATTTT,CASSLENRGLNQPQHF
NA,NA,TRBV7-3,TRBJ2-1,TGTGCCAGCAGCAATAGGCAGGGGCTCTACAATGAGCAGTTCTTC,CASSNRQGLYNEQFF
once,NA,TRBV5-1,TRBJ2-5,TGCGCCAGCAAAGAGGGGGGCCAAGAGACCCAGTACTTC,CASKEGGQETQYF
NA,NA,TRBV10-1,TRBJ2-3,TGCGCCAGCAGCGAGAGCTCGACAGATACGCAGTATTTT,CASSESSTDTQYF
NA,NA,TRBV19,TRBJ2-6,TGTGCCAGTACTGTGGGGGTGGGGCTCTCTGGGGCCAACGTCCTGACTTTC,CASTVGVGLSGANVLTF
NA,NA,TRBV5-1,TRBJ1-1,TGCGCCAGCAGCTTGGCCTTAGGGTATGAAGCTTTCTTT,CASSLALGYEAFF
NA,NA,TRBV11-2,TRBJ2-5,TGTGCCAGCAGCTCCCGACCAGGGGCTACGGAGGAGACCCAGTACTTC,CASSSRPGATEETQYF
NA,NA,TRBV18,TRBJ1-2,TGTGCCAGCTCACCACCGACGAAGCTAGCCTACACCTTC,CASSPPTKLAYTF
NA,NA,TRBV7-3,TRBJ2-6,TGTGCCAGCAGCTTAAGCGGGGGCAATGGGGCCAACGTCCTGACTTTC,CASSLSGGNGANVLTF
NA,NA,TRBV5-1,TRBJ1-3,TGCGCCAGCAGCTTGATCGGGGGAGGTGGAAACACCATATATTTT,CASSLIGGGGNTIYF
NA,TRBD2,TRBV5-1,TRBJ2-3,TGCGCCAGCAGACGACTAGCGGGAGGTCCAGATACGCAGTATTTT,CASRRLAGGPDTQYF
NA,NA,TRBV25-1,TRBJ2-3,TGTGCCAGCAGGTACCACACAGATACGCAGTATTTT,CASRYHTDTQYF
NA,NA,TRBV5-1,TRBJ1-2,TGCGCCAGCGGACCTTCGACAGGCGTCTATGGCTACACCTTC,CASGPSTGVYGYTF
NA,TRBD1,TRBV5-1,TRBJ2-7,TGCGCCAGCAGCTTGGGGACAGGGGGCTACGAGCAGTACTTC,CASSLGTGGYEQYF
once,NA,TRBV11-2,TRBJ2-7,TGTGCCAGCAGCTTATTTGGAGGCTACGAGCAGTACTTC,CASSLFGGYEQYF
few,NA,TRBV13,TRBJ2-7,TGTGCCAGCAGACCCGTGGAGGGTGCCACCTACGAGCAGTACTTC,CASRPVEGATYEQYF
few,TRBD2,TRBV9,TRBJ2-1,TGTGCCAGCAGCGACCCTCAGGCGGGAGGTTTCAACAATGAGCAGTTCTTC,CASSDPQAGGFNNEQFF
NA,TRBD1,TRBV27,TRBJ1-6,TGTGCCAGCACCATAGGGGTGACAGGGTCTTCACCCCTCCACTTT,CASTIGVTGSSPLHF
NA,NA,TRBV6-2/TRBV6-3,TRBJ1-2,TGTGCCAGCAGTTACAGGCGGGACTCTATGGGCTACACCTTC,CASSYRRDSMGYTF
NA,TRBD2,TRBV7-9,TRBJ2-1,TGTGCCAGCAGCTTAGTTGTAGCGGGAAATGAGCAGTTCTTC,CASSLVVAGNEQFF
NA,NA,TRBV7-2,TRBJ2-7,TGTGCCAGCAGCTTAGACCCGAGCTCCTACGAGCAGTACTTC,CASSLDPSSYEQYF
NA,NA,TRBV19,TRBJ1-1,TGTGCCAGTAGTATTCTCCGGACCACTGAAGCTTTCTTT,CASSILRTTEAFF
few,NA,TRBV9,TRBJ1-1,TGTGCCAGCAGCGTAGCTCAGGGGAACACTGAAGCTTTCTTT,CASSVAQGNTEAFF
NA,TRBD1,TRBV19,TRBJ2-2,TGTGCCAGTAGAAGGACAGGGTCCACCGGGGAGCTGTTTTTT,CASRRTGSTGELFF
NA,NA,TRBV2,TRBJ1-5,TGTGCCAGCAGTGGGGCAGGGAATCTGGTTGGCAATCAGCCCCAGCATTTT,CASSGAGNLVGNQPQHF
NA,TRBD1,TRBV24-1,TRBJ1-2,TGTGCCACCAGTGACGCGGGACAGGCCCGCCCTGGCTACACCTTC,CATSDAGQARPGYTF
NA,TRBD1,TRBV2,TRBJ1-5,TGTGCCAGCAGATCGGGACAGGGGAAGGATCAGCCCCAGCATTTT,CASRSGQGKDQPQHF
once,NA,TRBV7-2,TRBJ2-3,TGTGCCAGCGGGCGGAGTGGAGGAACGCAGTATTTT,CASGRSGGTQYF
NA,NA,TRBV5-1,TRBJ2-3,TGCGCCAGCAGCTTGGCCGTTGTGGGAAGGGATACGCAGTATTTT,CASSLAVVGRDTQYF
NA,NA,TRBV4-1,TRBJ1-5,TGCGCCAGCAGCCAAGATACGAGCCCGTTACCGCCCCAGCATTTT,CASSQDTSPLPPQHF
NA,NA,TRBV5-1,TRBJ1-1,TGCGCCAGCAGCTCTCAGGGGCAAGGCAACACTGAAGCTTTCTTT,CASSSQGQGNTEAFF